The entry below describes one T cell receptor beta chain. The read stops 3 residues short of the end of the CDR3; the missing end is completed from the germline J gene. The V segment lost 3 bases and the J segment 9 bases; nucleotides outside the gene matches: 8. CDR3 size: 16 residues. CDR1 is DFQATT, CDR2 SNEGSKA, per germline (reference sequence). Produced via immunoSEQ multiplex PCR; TCRdb's table is partial and in-frame only. This repertoire includes 42,000 or so clones. The data derive from a study of T cells in women clearing cervical HPV infection. The specimen sequenced was blood buffy coat. This chain uses TRBV20-1 with TRBJ2-2, with 15 bases lining up with TRBD2. The origin of this receptor is a woman aged 18 to 75 with a cervical HPV16 infection that either progressed to CIN3+ or cleared (not recorded which). CDR3 DNA (partial): TGCAGTGCTAGGGGACTAGCGGGGGGCCACGACCGGGAG. Amino acid sequence: CSARGLAGGHDRE. The full CDR3 is CSARGLAGGHDRELFF.